A single TCR beta chain is shown here with its context. This sample was included in a study of regulatory T cells in long-lasting Graves disease. CDR3-region Arm-PCR and iRepertoire HTBI primers produced the TCR beta libraries. Each CDR3 protein is one row after TCRdb ran MiXCR on the multiplex PCR reads. This sample has about 400,000 distinct CDR3 sequences, with roughly 15% found just once. Time point meaning: newly diagnosed GD, antithyroid drugs for less than 3 months. The authors made the TCR library using RNA they extracted from PBMCs. V lost 4 bases, J lost 10 bases, and 11 bases stayed unmatched. This CDR3 region has 16 residues. Germline CDR1 and CDR2: LGHDT and YNNKEL (reference sequence). The sample also formed part of further work on T cells in Graves' hyperthyroidism and ophthalmopathy.

This TCR was sampled from a woman aged 18-35 years with Graves disease. The chain recombines TRBV3-1 with TRBJ2-1; 12 nucleotides match TRBD2. The sequenced sample was peripheral blood mononuclear cells (PBMCs), obtained at new diagnosis, from a patient treated with antithyroid drugs. The CDR3 loop reads CASSRPGLAGTGEQFF. CDR3 coding DNA: TGTGCCAGCAGCCGACCGGGACTAGCGGGTACAGGGGAGCAGTTCTTC.